What follows are 10 T cell receptor beta chains derived from one specimen sequenced in a study of T cell responses to AZD1222 COVID-19 vaccine. TCRdb's copy holds only in-frame clones and misses some; the assay was immunoSEQ multiplex PCR. The data contain approximately 110,000 clones, roughly 90% of them singletons. Sample: peripheral blood, taken on day 0 of AZD1222 vaccination. Receptors were obtained from an adult in good health.

The chain uses TRBV24-1 and TRBJ1-5; D gene ambiguous. Germline CDR1 is KGHDR and CDR2 is SFDVKD. Trimming pared 7 bases from V and 9 bases from J, leaving 9 bases between. This CDR3 is 11 amino acids long. The CDR3 protein is CATREGLPQHF. DNA for the CDR3: TGTGCCACCAGGGAAGGGCTGCCCCAGCATTTT.

The J gene is TRBJ1-5, the V gene TRBV6-6; D gene ambiguous. V lost 3 bases, J lost 4 bases, and 7 bases lay in between. This CDR3 comprises 13 residues. The V gene's germline CDR1 is MNHNY and CDR2 SVGAGI (reference sequence). CDR3 bases: TGTGCCAGCAGTTATGGGTTAAATCAGCCCCAGCATTTT. Translation gives CASSYGLNQPQHF.

The V call is TRBV7-9, the J call TRBJ1-1; 8 bases align to TRBD1. The CDR3 is 14 residues long. After removal of 6 bases from V and 6 bases from J, the junction contained 9 bases not matched to a gene. Germline V gives CDR1 SEHNR, CDR2 FQNEAQ (reference sequence). CDR3 loop: CASRFDTGGAEAFF. CDR3 DNA sequence: TGTGCCAGCAGGTTTGATACAGGGGGGGCTGAAGCTTTCTTT.

This chain uses TRBV10-3 with TRBJ1-2, with 8 nucleotides matching TRBD1. J gave up 4 bases and V 11 bases, and 9 bases lay outside the gene matches. The CDR3 is 13 residues long. CDR1 and CDR2 (germline): ENHRY, SYGVKD. CDR3 in amino acids: CAAEGTGGYGYTF. CDR3 nucleotide sequence: TGTGCCGCCGAGGGAACAGGGGGCTATGGCTACACCTTC.

This chain uses TRBV5-6 with TRBJ1-6; D may be TRBD1 (6 bases). The CDR3 has 16 amino acids. Germline V CDR1 and CDR2: SGHDT, YYEEEE. Trimming shortened V by 4 bases and J by 4 bases, and 15 bases separated the two germline ends. In nucleotides, the CDR3 is TGTGCCAGCAGCCCGGACAGAGGGAATTATAATTCACCCCTCCACTTT. Amino acids: CASSPDRGNYNSPLHF.

This chain joins TRBV6-4 and TRBJ1-6, with 7 bases identical to TRBD1. CDR1 MRHNA and CDR2 SNTAGT come from the germline V gene. V shed 4 bases, J shed 7 bases, and the junction held 4 bases outside the gene matches. The CDR3 runs 14 residues. CDR3 nucleotide sequence: TGTGCCAGCAGTGCGACAGGGCAGAATTCACCCCTCCACTTT. This gives the protein CASSATGQNSPLHF.

V usage is TRBV30 and J usage is TRBJ2-1, with D uncertain. The CDR3 runs 15 residues. From germline, CDR1 is GTSNPN and CDR2 SVGIG (reference sequence). Trimming cost V 4 bases and J 0 bases, with 13 bases left between them. The CDR3 sequence: CAWTGDPSSYNEQFF. DNA for the CDR3: TGTGCCTGGACAGGCGACCCCAGCTCCTACAATGAGCAGTTCTTC.

The rearrangement joins TRBV9 to TRBJ2-2; the D is unclear. CDR1 and CDR2 (germline): SGDLS, YYNGEE. Between the trimmed V and J ends, which lost 4 bases and 1 base, there was a span of 11 bases. CDR3 size: 15 residues. CDR3 coding DNA: TGTGCCAGCAGCCCCCAGCTGATGAACACCGGGGAGCTGTTTTTT. It is translated as CASSPQLMNTGELFF.

The genes are TRBV19 and TRBJ1-4, with D uncertain. The ends were cut back, 7 bases at V and 5 bases at J, with 8 bases in the middle. Per the germline V gene, CDR1 is LNHDA and CDR2 is SQIVND (reference sequence). This CDR3 comprises 12 residues. CDR3 sequence reads: CASTATNEKLFF. Here the CDR3 DNA reads TGTGCCAGTACGGCTACGAATGAAAAACTGTTTTTT.

The V call is TRBV7-6, the J call TRBJ2-1, with 10 positions matching TRBD1. Losses at the gene ends were 1 base for V and 4 bases for J; bases not matched to a gene: 4. Germline V gene data show CDR1 as SGHVS and CDR2 as FNYEAQ. The CDR3 length is 16 residues. The CDR3 is CASSLGTGGSYNEQFF. DNA of the CDR3: TGTGCCAGCAGCTTAGGGACAGGGGGTTCATACAATGAGCAGTTCTTC.